What follows are 14 T cell receptor beta chains derived from one specimen sequenced in a study of blood T cell repertoires in COVID-19. Profiling relied on immunoSEQ multiplex PCR, and the TCRdb table lists in-frame clones only, not all of them. The top ten hold over 8% of the sample, which has more than 140,000 clones, roughly 86% seen once. Sequencing was carried out using peripheral blood. The source of these receptors is a woman aged 55-69 years with acute or convalescent COVID-19.

This chain connects TRBV10-3 to TRBJ2-2; 8 nucleotides agree with TRBD2. Trimming cost V 9 bases and J 1 base; bases outside gene matches: 16. There are 18 residues in the CDR3. CDR1 ENHRY and CDR2 SYGVKD come from the germline V gene. The CDR3 sequence is CAIRRERGNLGNTGELFF. The CDR3 DNA reads TGTGCCATTCGGAGGGAGCGGGGGAATTTGGGGAACACCGGGGAGCTGTTTTTT.

The chain is built from TRBV6-6 and TRBJ1-3; tentative D call: TRBD1 (6 bases). The V end lost 5 bases, the J end lost 4 bases, and 24 bases lay between the germline ends. Germline lookup yields CDR1 MNHNY and CDR2 SVGAGI (reference sequence). The CDR3 has 18 amino acids. CDR3 in amino acids: CASSPARLMGATGNTIYF. The CDR3, as DNA: TGTGCCAGCAGTCCAGCCCGTCTTATGGGGGCAACAGGAAACACCATATATTTT.

The chain has TRBV10-1 and TRBJ2-1; 12 bases line up with TRBD2. The germline V gene encodes CDR1 WNHNN and CDR2 SYGVQD (reference sequence). Trimming at V came to 0 bases and at J to 6 bases, leaving 3 bases not matched to a gene. The CDR3 extends over 16 amino acids. In nucleotides, the CDR3 is TGCGCCAGCAGTGAGTCCCCTAGCGGGGGGGGCAATGAGCAGTTCTTC. Residues: CASSESPSGGGNEQFF.

This clone was seen once. This sequence joins TRBV6-2 or TRBV6-3 and TRBJ1-2, with D unclear. There are 17 residues in the CDR3. V lost 0 bases and J 4 bases, leaving 18 bases between the germline ends. The germline V gene has CDR1 MNHEY and CDR2 SVGEGT. The CDR3 protein is CASSYSTPIHFPYGYTF. CDR3 in DNA: TGTGCCAGCAGTTACTCGACACCAATACATTTCCCCTATGGCTACACCTTC.

This rearrangement joins TRBV2 to TRBJ2-1, with 8 bases identical to TRBD2. The V segment lost 4 bases and the J segment 6 bases; nucleotides outside the gene matches: 5. This CDR3 region has 14 residues. Germline loops: CDR1 SNHLY, CDR2 FYNNEI. In DNA, the CDR3 is TGTGCCAGCAGTGCCGGGGGGGCACCCAATGAGCAGTTCTTC. It codes for CASSAGGAPNEQFF.

The chain has TRBV29-1 and TRBJ2-7; a possible D gene is TRBD2 (5 bases). The CDR3 covers 12 residues. CDR1 and CDR2 (germline): SQVTM, ANQGSEA. With 8 bases removed from V and 7 bases from J, the gap between germline ends came to 18 bases. The CDR3 coding sequence is TGCAGCTCAGTGAGCCCGGGGTTTGAGCAGTACTTC. This translates into CSSVSPGFEQYF.

The rearrangement joins TRBV5-5 to TRBJ1-4; D is perhaps TRBD1 (6 bases). The CDR3 length is 14 residues. Germline lookup yields CDR1 SGHKS and CDR2 YYEKEE (reference sequence). V lost 4 bases to trimming and J lost 4 bases, with 11 bases between them. The CDR3 DNA follows: TGTGCCAGCAGCCGACAGGACGTTAATGAAAAACTGTTTTTT. It specifies CASSRQDVNEKLFF.

As DNA, the CDR3 is TGCGCCAGCAGCACGATAAGAGGGGGCCTAGAAGCTTTCTTT. Translated, it gives CASSTIRGGLEAFF. The rearrangement joins TRBV5-1 to TRBJ1-1, with 7 bases fitting TRBD1. Per the germline V gene, CDR1 is SGHRS and CDR2 is YFSETQ. CDR3 size: 14 residues. Trimming cost V 4 bases and J 8 bases; bases outside gene matches: 11.

The rearrangement links TRBV13 to TRBJ2-3; 16 bases agree with TRBD2. The CDR3 is 17 amino acids. Trimming cost V 5 bases and J 5 bases; bases outside gene matches: 7. CDR1 is PRHDT, CDR2 FYEKMQ, per germline (reference sequence). The CDR3 region has the DNA TGTGCCAGCAGCCCCGGGACTAGCGGGGGGGCTGGAGATACGCAGTATTTT. Translated, it gives CASSPGTSGGAGDTQYF.

The chain uses TRBV27 and TRBJ1-2; D uncertain. This CDR3 has 14 amino acids. Germline V lookup: CDR1 MNHEY, CDR2 SMNVEV (reference sequence). Trimming removed 3 bases from V and 4 bases from J, with 12 bases in between. The CDR3 DNA reads TGTGCCAGCAGTTTCACCGGAGTATCCTATGGCTACACCTTC. Translated: CASSFTGVSYGYTF.

This clone was picked up a small number of times. The genes are TRBV5-4 and TRBJ2-5; 8 nucleotides align to TRBD1. With 3 bases clipped from V and 5 bases from J, the junction kept 6 bases outside the gene matches. The CDR3 covers 14 residues. Germline CDR1 reads SGHNT; CDR2 reads YYREEE (reference sequence). The CDR3 region has the DNA TGTGCCAGCAGCTCCTCGGACAGGGAGGAGACCCAGTACTTC. It codes for CASSSSDREETQYF.

The gene calls are TRBV18 and TRBJ1-2, with TRBD1 matching 8 bases. CDR3 size: 16 residues. Germline V gives CDR1 KGHSH, CDR2 LQKENI. V lost 3 bases to trimming and J lost 4 bases; unmatched junction nucleotides: 10. CDR3 protein: CASSPPSQGAGYGYTF. CDR3 DNA: TGTGCCAGCTCACCCCCCAGCCAGGGGGCGGGCTATGGCTACACCTTC.

The chain recombines TRBV11-2 with TRBJ2-7; 8 bases fit TRBD2. Looked up from germline, CDR1 is SGHAT and CDR2 is FQNNGV. The junction had 15 bases not matched to a gene; V was cut back by 0 bases and J by 2 bases. CDR3 length: 19 amino acids. CDR3 residues: CASSLEGTTSGGFTYEQYF. CDR3 DNA sequence: TGTGCCAGCAGCTTAGAGGGGACAACTAGCGGCGGGTTCACCTACGAGCAGTACTTC.

In its sample, this clone was seen a few times. The V and J genes are TRBV4-3 and TRBJ2-2; D is undetermined. Trimming took off 0 bases at V and 4 bases at J, with 6 bases between the two ends. The CDR3 runs 14 residues. CDR1 LGHNA and CDR2 YSLEER come from the germline V gene. The CDR3 nucleotides are TGCGCCAGCAGCCAAGATTGGGCCACCGGGGAGCTGTTTTTT. The encoded protein is CASSQDWATGELFF.